Sequencing of this T cell receptor beta chain was carried out in a study of beta chain features in type 1 diabetes. A single heparinised blood sample, averaging approximately 100 mL, was obtained per donor. The table lists this clone with a few counts. Its antigen is still unknown. Additional DNA sequences in this sample encode the identical CDR3. Study outcomes and limitations: The study found fewer insertions and more deletions at VDJ junctions in type 1 diabetes patients.

Germline V gene lookup returns CDR1 SQVTM and CDR2 ANQGSEA. Trimming pared 3 bases from V and 12 bases from J, leaving 14 bases between. The CDR3 is made up of 12 amino acids. Sequenced material consisted of expressed TCRB transcripts (all of the isolated RNA was reverse transcribed). The protocol was immunoSEQ multiplex PCR, while the TCRdb copy is restricted to in-frame clones and leaves out a portion. The sample lists around 290,000 clones, 8% occurring once. The sequence came from a woman aged 18-29 years in good health. This rearrangement joins TRBV29-1 to TRBJ1-4, with a possible D match to TRBD1 (5 bases). The specimen was central memory CD4+ T cells from blood. CDR3 region: CSVEGLRGELFF. The CDR3, as DNA: TGCAGCGTTGAGGGTCTCCGGGGGGAACTGTTTTTT.